These 19 T cell receptor beta chains originate from one sample sequenced in a study of cytomegalovirus exposure and HLA in healthy donors. PCR involved 60 Vbeta and 13 Jbeta primers. The table came from immunoSEQ multiplex PCR; TCRdb's copy has only in-frame clones and leaves some out. The data contain about 83,000 clones, more than 80% of them singletons. Sequencing used PBMCs. Source of these receptors: a woman aged 30 to 39 in good health and CMV-seronegative.

The rearrangement joins TRBV7-9 to TRBJ1-4; D is possibly TRBD1 (6 bases). Trimming took off 5 bases at V and 7 bases at J, with 17 bases between the two ends. Germline CDR1 SEHNR, CDR2 FQNEAQ (reference sequence). The CDR3 is 15 residues long. The CDR3 sequence is CASSPGQTKVEKLFF. CDR3 nucleotide sequence: TGTGCCAGCAGCCCCGGACAGACGAAGGTTGAAAAACTGTTTTTT.

This clone was counted only a few times. This CDR3 is CASTQGGNSPLHF. The CDR3, as DNA: TGTGCCAGCACCCAGGGGGGAAATTCACCCCTCCACTTT. The rearrangement uses TRBV6-5 and TRBJ1-6; 7 nucleotides align to TRBD1. This CDR3 spans 13 amino acids. CDR1 MNHEY and CDR2 SVGAGI come from the germline V gene. Trimming took 7 bases from V and 7 from J; bases not matched to a gene: 4.

This chain joins TRBV5-1 and TRBJ1-2; D possibly corresponds to TRBD1 (5 bases). The CDR3 is made up of 12 amino acids. V dropped 4 bases and J dropped 5 bases, with 9 bases sitting between them. The germline V gene encodes CDR1 SGHRS and CDR2 YFSETQ. CDR3 region: CASSPGGYGYTF. As DNA, the CDR3 is TGCGCCAGCAGCCCGGGGGGTTATGGCTACACCTTC.

This chain connects TRBV5-1 to TRBJ1-4; a possible D gene is TRBD1 (6 bases). Germline V gene data show CDR1 as SGHRS and CDR2 as YFSETQ. The CDR3 extends over 13 amino acids. Trimming removed 6 bases at V and 7 bases at J, with 13 bases between. The CDR3 DNA follows: TGCGCCAGCAACAGGGACATCGGTGAAAAACTGTTTTTT. It encodes CASNRDIGEKLFF.

The chain is built from TRBV5-1 and TRBJ2-2, with D hard to call. This CDR3 contains 16 residues. V shed 1 base and J shed 1 base, with 11 bases lying between them. Germline lookup yields CDR1 SGHRS and CDR2 YFSETQ. The CDR3 is CASSLLPDLNTGELFF. The CDR3 DNA sequence: TGCGCCAGCAGCTTGCTACCAGACTTGAACACCGGGGAGCTGTTTTTT. The full variable domain, completed using reference TRBV5-1 and TRBJ2-2, is KAGVTQTPRYLIKTRGQQVTLSCSPISGHRSVSWYQQTPGQGLQFLFEYFSETQRNKGNFPGRFSGRQFSNSRSEMNVSTLELGDSALYLCASSLLPDLNTGELFFGEGSRLTVL.

V usage is TRBV5-4 and J usage is TRBJ2-1; 9 nucleotides match TRBD1. CDR1 and CDR2 from the germline V gene are SGHNT and YYREEE (reference sequence). J was trimmed by 9 bases and V by 5 bases; bases with no gene match: 3. CDR3 length: 12 amino acids. The CDR3 nucleotides read TGTGCCAGCAGGTCGACAGGGGGTGAGCAGTTCTTC. It specifies CASRSTGGEQFF.

The genes are TRBV11-2 and TRBJ2-2, with 8 positions matching TRBD1. V gave up 2 bases and J gave up 1 base; unmatched junction bases: 3. The CDR3 runs 16 residues. CDR1 is SGHAT, CDR2 FQNNGV, per germline. The CDR3 spells CASSLFRGRNTGELFF. The CDR3 DNA reads TGTGCCAGCAGCTTATTCAGGGGGCGGAACACCGGGGAGCTGTTTTTT.

This clone was seen more than once but under ten times. V gene TRBV5-8 combines with J gene TRBJ2-3; D is perhaps TRBD1 (6 bases). Trimming stripped 0 bases from V and 7 bases from J, with 18 bases between. The CDR3 has 16 amino acids. Germline lookup yields CDR1 SGHTS and CDR2 YDEGEE. As DNA, the CDR3 is TGTGCCAGCAGCTTGGGTGGGACATGGTCGTTCAATACGCAGTATTTT. Translation: CASSLGGTWSFNTQYF.

The chain has TRBV27 and TRBJ2-7, with D possibly being TRBD2 (5 bases). The CDR3 has 14 residues. The V end was cut by 5 bases, the J end by 2 bases, with 13 bases between. Germline-derived CDR1 and CDR2 are MNHEY and SMNVEV (reference sequence). The CDR3 region has the DNA TGTGCCAGCAGTAGAAAGCGGAAACCCTACGAGCAGTACTTC. Protein sequence: CASSRKRKPYEQYF.

This chain uses TRBV6-6 with TRBJ2-7; 10 bases agree with TRBD1. V dropped 8 bases and J dropped 4; count of bases not matched to a gene: 5. This CDR3 has 13 amino acids. The V gene's germline CDR1 is MNHNY and CDR2 SVGAGI (reference sequence). CDR3 sequence: CASFRGQGYEQYF. CDR3 sequence (DNA): TGTGCCAGCTTCCGGGGACAGGGGTACGAGCAGTACTTC.

On this clone itself: A read error may produce the germline difference seen at one junction end. V gene TRBV11-2 combines with J gene TRBJ2-3, with 7 bases fitting TRBD1. This CDR3 spans 16 amino acids. Germline-derived CDR1 and CDR2 are SGHAT and FQNNGV. The CDR3 bases are TGTGCCAGCAGCTTAGATCCGACAGGGTCCACATATACGCAGTATTTT. Translating gives CASSLDPTGSTYTQYF.

The J gene is TRBJ2-7, the V gene TRBV7-6, with 9 positions matching TRBD2. With V trimmed by 4 bases and J by 7 bases, 11 bases remained unmatched. CDR1 and CDR2 from the germline V gene are SGHVS and FNYEAQ. CDR3 length: 15 amino acids. CDR3 protein: CASSYLAGSMGEQYF. The CDR3 DNA sequence: TGTGCCAGCAGCTACCTAGCGGGATCGATGGGGGAGCAGTACTTC.

The CDR3 nucleotides read TGTGCCAGCTCACCAAGGACAGGCAATCAGCCCCAGCATTTT. Residues: CASSPRTGNQPQHF. This sequence joins TRBV18 and TRBJ1-5; the D gene is possibly TRBD1 (6 bases). Trimming pared 2 bases from V and 2 bases from J, leaving 7 bases between. Per the germline V gene, CDR1 is KGHSH and CDR2 is LQKENI. The CDR3 length is 14 residues.

V usage is TRBV7-9 and J usage is TRBJ2-7; TRBD2 is a possible D gene (5 bases). The length of the CDR3 is 14 residues. Germline V gene data show CDR1 as SEHNR and CDR2 as FQNEAQ (reference sequence). V shed 0 bases and J shed 4 bases, with 10 bases lying between them. CDR3 in amino acids: CASSLALTGYEQYF. The CDR3 DNA sequence: TGTGCCAGCAGCTTAGCGCTAACGGGGTACGAGCAGTACTTC.

This chain joins TRBV27 and TRBJ2-2, with a weak D call TRBD2 (6 bases). This CDR3 contains 14 residues. CDR1 is MNHEY, CDR2 SMNVEV, per germline (reference sequence). Trimming cost V 3 bases and J 5 bases, with 10 bases left between them. Here the CDR3 DNA reads TGTGCCAGCAGTTTCGGAGGACTAACCGGGGAGCTGTTTTTT. It specifies CASSFGGLTGELFF.

The chain carries TRBV19 and TRBJ2-7; 8 bases are a match to TRBD1. Germline CDR1 LNHDA, CDR2 SQIVND (reference sequence). The V segment lost 5 bases and the J segment 6 bases; nucleotides outside the gene matches: 12. This CDR3 has 15 residues. The CDR3: CASSPRGLRSPEQYF. CDR3 sequence (DNA): TGTGCCAGTAGTCCCAGGGGGCTCCGTTCCCCCGAGCAGTACTTC.

The rearrangement links TRBV5-1 to TRBJ1-1, with 12 bases fitting TRBD1. Germline values: CDR1 SGHRS, CDR2 YFSETQ. This CDR3 is 17 amino acids long. J was trimmed by 3 bases and V by 7 bases; bases with no gene match: 13. The CDR3 DNA reads as TGCGCCAGCGGACCGGGACAGGGGGCCCTAGTTGACACTGAAGCTTTCTTT. Protein: CASGPGQGALVDTEAFF.

This chain joins TRBV5-4 and TRBJ2-2; TRBD1 matches at 11 bases. The length of the CDR3 is 14 residues. Germline V lookup: CDR1 SGHNT, CDR2 YYREEE (reference sequence). With V trimmed by 4 bases and J by 9 bases, 5 bases remained unmatched. CDR3 sequence: CASSGADRGRELFF. CDR3 DNA: TGTGCCAGCAGCGGGGCGGACAGGGGGCGGGAGCTGTTTTTT.

This clone was picked up one time. The CDR3: CASGELAGAGELFF. CDR3 coding DNA: TGTGCCAGCGGGGAGCTAGCGGGGGCCGGGGAGCTGTTTTTT. This sequence joins TRBV2 and TRBJ2-2; TRBD2 aligns across 10 bases. V shed 8 bases and J 6 bases; nucleotides not matched to a gene: 6. Per germline, CDR1 SNHLY and CDR2 FYNNEI. This CDR3 is 14 amino acids long.